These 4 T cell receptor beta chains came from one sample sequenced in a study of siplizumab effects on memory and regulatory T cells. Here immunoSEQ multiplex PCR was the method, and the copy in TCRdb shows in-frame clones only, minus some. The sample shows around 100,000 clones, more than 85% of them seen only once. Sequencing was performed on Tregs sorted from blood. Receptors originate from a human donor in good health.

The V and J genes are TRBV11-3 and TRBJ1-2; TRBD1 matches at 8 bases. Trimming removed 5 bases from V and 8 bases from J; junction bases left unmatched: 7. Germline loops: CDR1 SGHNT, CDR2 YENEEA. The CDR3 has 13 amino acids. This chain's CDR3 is CASSKSRTGGYTF. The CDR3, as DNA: TGTGCCAGCAGCAAGAGCCGGACAGGGGGCTACACCTTC.

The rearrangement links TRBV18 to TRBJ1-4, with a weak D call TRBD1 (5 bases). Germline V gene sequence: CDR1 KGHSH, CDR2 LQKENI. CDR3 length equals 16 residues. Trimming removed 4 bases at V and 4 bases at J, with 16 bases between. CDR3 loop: CASSLSRGAGNEKLFF. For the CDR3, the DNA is TGTGCCAGCTCACTCAGCCGCGGGGCTGGTAATGAAAAACTGTTTTTT.

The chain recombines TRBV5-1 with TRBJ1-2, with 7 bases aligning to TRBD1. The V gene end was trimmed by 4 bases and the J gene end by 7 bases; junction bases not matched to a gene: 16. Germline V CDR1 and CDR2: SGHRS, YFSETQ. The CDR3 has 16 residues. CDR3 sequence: CASSATGTAPSGGYTF. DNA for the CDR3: TGCGCCAGCAGCGCGACCGGGACAGCTCCCTCGGGTGGCTACACCTTC.

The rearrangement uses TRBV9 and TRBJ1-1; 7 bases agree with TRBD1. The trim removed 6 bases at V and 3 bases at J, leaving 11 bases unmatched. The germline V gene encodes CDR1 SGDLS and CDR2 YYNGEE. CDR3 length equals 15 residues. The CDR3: CASNRQGEGYTEAFF. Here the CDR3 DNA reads TGTGCCAGCAATCGACAGGGTGAAGGTTACACTGAAGCTTTCTTT.